This T cell receptor (beta chain) was found in a study of T-cell reconstitution after alpha-beta-depleted transplantation in children. This clonotype was observed at least ten times. Its antigen is still unknown. Construction of the TCRbeta library involved unique molecular identifiers. TCRdb re-called the PCR reads with MiXCR, one entry per CDR3 protein. The table lists 130,000 to 150,000 distinct CDR3 sequences, 7.5% to 9% of them singletons. This CDR3 has 14 residues. V lost 3 bases and J lost 7; bases outside the gene matches: 4. Broader study findings: Reportedly, alpha-beta T cells present about two months post-transplant originated from several hundred expanded clones of graft origin. After one year, T-cell counts and TCRbeta diversity mostly came from new T cells.

The chain joins TRBV12-3 or TRBV12-4 to TRBJ2-1, with 9 bases fitting TRBD2. This TCR came from a female patient between 2 and 15 years old who had a stem cell transplant for congenital amegakaryocytic thrombocytopenia, so the T cells may come from the graft donor. Sample: PBMCs, mostly from graft donor cells, taken 180 days after TCRalphabeta/CD19-depleted stem cell transplant. As DNA, the CDR3 is TGTGCCAGCAGTTTTCTAGCGGGGACAAATGAGCAGTTCTTC. This encodes CASSFLAGTNEQFF.